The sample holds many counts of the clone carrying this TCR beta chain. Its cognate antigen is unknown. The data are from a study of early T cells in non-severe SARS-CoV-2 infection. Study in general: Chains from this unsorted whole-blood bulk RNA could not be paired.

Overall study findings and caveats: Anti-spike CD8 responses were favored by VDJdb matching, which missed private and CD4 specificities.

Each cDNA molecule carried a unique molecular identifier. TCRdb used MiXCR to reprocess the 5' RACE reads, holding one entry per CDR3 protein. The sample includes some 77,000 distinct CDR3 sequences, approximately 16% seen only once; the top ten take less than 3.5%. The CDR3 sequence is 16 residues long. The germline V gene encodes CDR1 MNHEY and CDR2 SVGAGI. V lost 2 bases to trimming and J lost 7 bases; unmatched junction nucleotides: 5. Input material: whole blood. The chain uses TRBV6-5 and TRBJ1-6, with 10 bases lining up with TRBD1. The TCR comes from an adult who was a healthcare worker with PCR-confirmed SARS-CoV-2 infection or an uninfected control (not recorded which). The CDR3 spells CASSYLTGGGNSPLHF. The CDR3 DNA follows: TGTGCCAGCAGTTACCTGACAGGGGGCGGGAATTCACCCCTCCACTTT.